This T cell receptor beta chain comes out of a study of blood T cells in healthy people across ages. Whole-study findings and limits: Both higher diversity and more naive CD4+ cells marked long-lived donors when set against aged donors.

Donation came from healthy Caucasian individuals in Russia who were aged about 6 to 100. Each sample yielded at least 6 million isolated PBMCs. The ends lost 1 base at V and 2 bases at J; junction bases unmatched: 4. CDR3 length equals 15 residues. The germline CDR1 and CDR2 sequences are LGHDT and YNNKEL (reference sequence). The second PCR ran about 6 to 12 cycles with a sample-barcoded 5' primer and J-beta primers. Any given sample supplied a minimum of 2.5 million CDR3-containing paired-end reads. MiXCR, run by TCRdb on the 5' RACE reads, gives a single entry per CDR3 protein. The sample lists around 280,000 distinct CDR3 sequences, roughly 27% occurring once. With regard to this clonotype: Antigen specificity is unknown.

The clonotype originates from a woman in her 70s in good health. The chain joins TRBV3-1 to TRBJ2-7; 8 positions agree with TRBD2. The source material was blood. The CDR3, as DNA: TGTGCCAGCAGCCAAGGTGCGGGAGGAACCTACGAGCAGTACTTC. Amino acids: CASSQGAGGTYEQYF.